What follows are 22 T cell receptor beta chains derived from one specimen sequenced in a study of human thymus T cells. Assay used: immunoSEQ multiplex PCR; TCRdb lists only in-frame clones, some missing. Of tens of thousands of clones detected, roughly 94% appear once; the ten largest clones hold approximately 0.032%. Resections from corrective heart surgery supplied the thymus tissue. The sequencing input was thymus tissue. The source is a girl under three years old with a congenital heart defect but otherwise immunologically healthy.

Only one count was recorded for this clone. DNA for the CDR3: TGTGCCAGCAGCTCGTCCTCCTACAATGAGCAGTTCTTC. It translates to CASSSSSYNEQFF. V and J are TRBV5-8 and TRBJ2-1; unclear D gene. CDR1 is SGHTS and CDR2 is YDEGEE in the germline V gene. Trimming shortened V by 3 bases and J by 0 bases, and 4 bases separated the two germline ends. There are 13 residues in the CDR3.

The V gene is TRBV19, the J gene TRBJ1-1, with D perhaps TRBD1 (5 bases). Germline assignment: CDR1 LNHDA and CDR2 SQIVND (reference sequence). The CDR3 totals 13 residues. Trimming left V 7 bases short and J 9 bases short, with 18 bases between. CDR3 sequence reads: CASNPARGRKAFF. The CDR3 nucleotides read TGTGCCAGTAATCCCGCGAGGGGTCGAAAAGCTTTCTTT.

CDR3 residues: CASSVRTSGRPQGQFF. Written as DNA, the CDR3 is TGTGCCAGCAGCGTCAGAACTAGCGGGAGGCCCCAGGGGCAGTTCTTC. This chain joins TRBV7-2 and TRBJ2-1; 12 bases map to TRBD2. CDR1 is SGHTA, CDR2 FQGNSA, per germline. The V segment lost 5 bases and the J segment 12 bases; nucleotides outside the gene matches: 14. This CDR3 has 16 amino acids.

The rearrangement links TRBV29-1 to TRBJ2-5; the D gene is possibly TRBD1 (6 bases). From germline, CDR1 is SQVTM and CDR2 ANQGSEA. V gave up 0 bases and J gave up 3 bases, with 8 bases separating them. The CDR3 extends over 13 amino acids. CDR3 coding DNA: TGCAGCGTTGAAGATGGGACAAAAGAGACCCAGTACTTC. Translated: CSVEDGTKETQYF.

The chain uses TRBV20-1 and TRBJ2-5, with D hard to call. This CDR3 comprises 11 residues. The V end lost 8 bases, the J end lost 0 bases, and 7 bases lay between the germline ends. Germline V gives CDR1 DFQATT, CDR2 SNEGSKA (reference sequence). CDR3 region: CSPGYQETQYF. Written as DNA, the CDR3 is TGCAGTCCCGGATACCAAGAGACCCAGTACTTC.

The rearrangement links TRBV19 to TRBJ1-4; unclear D gene. V lost 0 bases, J lost 10 bases, and 18 bases lay in between. Germline V gene sequence: CDR1 LNHDA, CDR2 SQIVND (reference sequence). There are 16 residues in the CDR3. The CDR3 here is CASSIDLFRAGGKLFF. CDR3 in DNA: TGTGCCAGTAGTATAGATCTATTTAGGGCAGGCGGAAAACTGTTTTTT.

This clone was seen just once. The chain uses TRBV19 and TRBJ2-1; tentative D call: TRBD2 (5 bases). Trimming left V 5 bases short and J 12 bases short, with 14 bases between. CDR3 length equals 12 residues. The germline V gene encodes CDR1 LNHDA and CDR2 SQIVND (reference sequence). CDR3 sequence: CASSSTRKRQFF. The CDR3 coding sequence is TGTGCCAGTAGTTCTACTAGAAAGCGGCAGTTCTTC.

The chain couples TRBV5-1 to TRBJ2-6, with D perhaps TRBD2 (5 bases). The ends were cut back, 7 bases at V and 0 bases at J, with 14 bases in the middle. Germline-derived CDR1 and CDR2 are SGHRS and YFSETQ. The CDR3 loop spans 16 amino acids. The CDR3 coding sequence is TGCGCCAGCTGCGGGCCTCAATCCTCTGGGGCCAACGTCCTGACTTTC. This encodes CASCGPQSSGANVLTF. Complete variable domain (other parts from reference TRBV5-1 and TRBJ2-6): KAGVTQTPRYLIKTRGQQVTLSCSPISGHRSVSWYQQTPGQGLQFLFEYFSETQRNKGNFPGRFSGRQFSNSRSEMNVSTLELGDSALYLCASCGPQSSGANVLTFGAGSRLTVL.

The chain has TRBV7-9 and TRBJ1-5; D gene unclear. Trimming shortened V by 0 bases and J by 6 bases, and 12 bases separated the two germline ends. Per the germline V gene, CDR1 is SEHNR and CDR2 is FQNEAQ (reference sequence). This CDR3 is built from 15 residues. The CDR3 sequence: CASSLAGGSGQPQHF. The CDR3 DNA follows: TGTGCCAGCAGCTTAGCTGGCGGGAGCGGTCAGCCCCAGCATTTT. Full variable domain (outside the CDR3, taken from reference TRBV7-9 and TRBJ1-5): DTGVSQNPRHKITKRGQNVTFRCDPISEHNRLYWYRQTLGQGPEFLTYFQNEAQLEKSRLLSDRFSAERPKGSFSTLEIQRTEQGDSAMYLCASSLAGGSGQPQHFGDGTRLSIL.

V and J are TRBV9 and TRBJ1-2; D is possibly TRBD1 (5 bases). V dropped 4 bases and J dropped 1 base, with 14 bases sitting between them. The CDR3 runs to 15 residues. CDR1 and CDR2 (germline): SGDLS, YYNGEE. The CDR3 reads CASSQKEGLNYGYTF. DNA of the CDR3: TGTGCCAGCAGCCAAAAAGAGGGACTTAACTATGGCTACACCTTC.

This clone is a singleton in its sample. The gene calls are TRBV5-8 and TRBJ2-1, with D tentatively TRBD1 (6 bases). This CDR3 is 15 amino acids long. Trimming removed 0 bases at V and 8 bases at J, with 15 bases between. Germline V gene lookup returns CDR1 SGHTS and CDR2 YDEGEE. This CDR3 reads CASSLVSKGGHEQFF. CDR3 DNA: TGTGCCAGCAGCTTGGTCTCGAAAGGGGGACATGAGCAGTTCTTC.

This chain connects TRBV9 to TRBJ2-3, with TRBD2 matching over 13 bases. The CDR3 has 18 amino acids. CDR1 and CDR2 from the germline V gene are SGDLS and YYNGEE. Trimming cost V 4 bases and J 1 base; bases outside gene matches: 9. In DNA form, the CDR3 reads TGTGCCAGCAGCTTGGGACTAGCGGGACCCTCCGGCACAGATACGCAGTATTTT. Translation gives CASSLGLAGPSGTDTQYF. Full variable domain (outside the CDR3, taken from reference TRBV9 and TRBJ2-3): DSGVTQTPKHLITATGQRVTLRCSPRSGDLSVYWYQQSLDQGLQFLIQYYNGEERAKGNILERFSAQQFPDLHSELNLSSLELGDSALYFCASSLGLAGPSGTDTQYFGPGTRLTVL.

The chain employs TRBV5-4 and TRBJ1-4; D is possibly TRBD1 (5 bases). Trimming took 3 bases from V and 5 from J, leaving 14 bases between them. Germline CDR1 and CDR2: SGHNT and YYREEE (reference sequence). The length of the CDR3 is 15 residues. In DNA form, the CDR3 reads TGTGCCAGCAGCTCACGTGGGGGAGGGAATGAAAAACTGTTTTTT. It encodes CASSSRGGGNEKLFF.

This clone has only one observation. This sequence joins TRBV29-1 and TRBJ1-4; maybe TRBD1 (5 bases). The CDR3 has 13 amino acids. The germline gives CDR1 SQVTM, CDR2 ANQGSEA. Trimming pared 1 base from V and 12 bases from J, leaving 15 bases between. The CDR3 bases are TGCAGCGTTGAAGTCGGGGTCCTCAGGGAACTGTTTTTT. Its protein is CSVEVGVLRELFF.

This chain connects TRBV23-1 to TRBJ1-1; maybe TRBD1 (6 bases). TRBV23-1 is flagged as an ORF with uncertain function. This CDR3 is 15 amino acids long. The V gene lost 0 bases and the J gene lost 4 bases, with 12 bases spanning the gap. The CDR3: CASSQSGDTPTEAFF. Here the CDR3 DNA reads TGCGCCAGCAGTCAATCTGGGGACACACCCACTGAAGCTTTCTTT.

The rearrangement uses TRBV10-3 and TRBJ2-2; D is ambiguous. The CDR3 runs 18 residues. With 3 bases removed from V and 2 bases from J, the gap between germline ends came to 19 bases. From germline, CDR1 is ENHRY and CDR2 SYGVKD. CDR3 DNA: TGTGCCATCAGTGAAGGGCCTAGTTTGCCAGCTAACACCGGGGAGCTGTTTTTT. Protein: CAISEGPSLPANTGELFF.

The rearrangement uses TRBV11-2 and TRBJ1-5; 9 bases line up with TRBD1. The CDR3 totals 16 residues. The junction had 5 bases not matched to a gene; V was cut back by 4 bases and J by 1 base. Germline V gene lookup returns CDR1 SGHAT and CDR2 FQNNGV. This CDR3 is CASSSGGTGSNQPQHF. As DNA, the CDR3 is TGTGCCAGCAGCTCAGGCGGGACAGGGAGCAATCAGCCCCAGCATTTT. Variable domain in full (rest from reference TRBV11-2 and TRBJ1-5): EAGVAQSPRYKIIEKRQSVAFWCNPISGHATLYWYQQILGQGPKLLIQFQNNGVVDDSQLPKDRFSAERLKGVDSTLKIQPAKLEDSAVYLCASSSGGTGSNQPQHFGDGTRLSIL.

The rearrangement joins TRBV4-2 to TRBJ1-2; the match to TRBD1 covers 7 bases. The germline gives CDR1 LGHNA, CDR2 YNFKEQ. V lost 6 bases to trimming and J lost 5 bases; unmatched junction nucleotides: 12. The CDR3 is made up of 15 amino acids. The CDR3 loop is CASRHQGQRSYGYTF. The CDR3 DNA is TGTGCCAGCAGACATCAGGGACAGAGATCATATGGCTACACCTTC.

The V call is TRBV7-3, the J call TRBJ2-1; maybe TRBD2 (5 bases). In germline, CDR1 is SGHTA, CDR2 FQGTGA. The CDR3 has 17 residues. Trimming removed 5 bases at V and 4 bases at J, with 21 bases between. CDR3 protein: CASSLWEAVAEYNEQFF. The DNA for the CDR3 is TGTGCCAGCAGCCTGTGGGAAGCGGTTGCAGAGTACAATGAGCAGTTCTTC.

The CDR3 DNA reads as TGTGCCAGTGCCTCGCTCTCCTACGAGCAGTACTTC. This translates into CASASLSYEQYF. This chain connects TRBV19 to TRBJ2-7, with no clear D. Germline V gene lookup returns CDR1 LNHDA and CDR2 SQIVND (reference sequence). V gave up 8 bases and J gave up 0 bases, with 8 bases separating them. This CDR3 region has 12 residues.

The CDR3: CASSSLRTSGFQETQYF. The CDR3 DNA is TGTGCCAGCAGCTCCCTCCGGACTAGCGGTTTCCAAGAGACCCAGTACTTC. This chain connects TRBV7-9 to TRBJ2-5; 10 bases line up with TRBD2. CDR1 and CDR2 (germline): SEHNR, FQNEAQ (reference sequence). J was trimmed by 1 base and V by 4 bases; bases with no gene match: 9. The CDR3 is 17 residues long.

The rearrangement uses TRBV4-2 and TRBJ2-7; D gene uncertain. Trimming took 1 base from V and 0 from J, leaving 16 bases between them. CDR3 size: 17 residues. The germline gives CDR1 LGHNA, CDR2 YNFKEQ. The CDR3 sequence: CASSQGRPRGSSYEQYF. The CDR3 DNA is TGTGCCAGCAGCCAAGGACGCCCGCGCGGTTCCTCCTACGAGCAGTACTTC.